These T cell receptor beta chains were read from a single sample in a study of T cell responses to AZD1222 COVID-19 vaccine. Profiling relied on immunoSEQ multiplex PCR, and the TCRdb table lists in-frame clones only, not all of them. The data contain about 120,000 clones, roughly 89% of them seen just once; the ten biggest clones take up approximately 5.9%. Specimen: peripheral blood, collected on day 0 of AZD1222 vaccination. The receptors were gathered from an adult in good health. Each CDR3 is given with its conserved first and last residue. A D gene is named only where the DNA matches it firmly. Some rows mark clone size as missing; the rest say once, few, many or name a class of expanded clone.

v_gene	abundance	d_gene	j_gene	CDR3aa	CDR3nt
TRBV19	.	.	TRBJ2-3	CASNDRPSVADTQYF	TGTGCCAGTAACGATAGGCCGTCGGTAGCTGATACGCAGTATTTT
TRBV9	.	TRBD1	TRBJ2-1	CASSVGDRVNEQFF	TGTGCCAGCAGCGTAGGAGACAGGGTGAATGAGCAGTTCTTC
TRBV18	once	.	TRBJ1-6	CASSPQGKGNSPLHF	TGTGCCAGCTCACCGCAGGGGAAGGGTAATTCACCCCTCCACTTT
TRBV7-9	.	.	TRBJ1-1	CASSVQGTEAFF	TGTGCCAGCAGCGTACAGGGCACTGAAGCTTTCTTT
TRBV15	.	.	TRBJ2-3	CATSRDGVAGTQYF	TGTGCCACCAGCAGAGATGGGGTGGCGGGTACGCAGTATTTT
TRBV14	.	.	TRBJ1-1	CASSRGSGMQGGTEAFF	TGTGCCAGCAGCCGGGGGTCGGGGATGCAGGGCGGTACTGAAGCTTTCTTT
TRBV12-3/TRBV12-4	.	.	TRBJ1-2	CASSEGQHGYTF	TGTGCCAGCAGTGAGGGCCAGCATGGCTACACCTTC
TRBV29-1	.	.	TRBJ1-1	CSVLLDTPLTEAFF	TGCAGCGTTCTGCTCGACACCCCTCTCACTGAAGCTTTCTTT
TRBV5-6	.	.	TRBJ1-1	CASSWNLGTEAFF	TGTGCCAGCAGCTGGAACCTCGGGACTGAAGCTTTCTTT
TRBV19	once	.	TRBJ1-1	CASIRGTEAFF	TGTGCCAGTATTAGGGGGACTGAAGCTTTCTTT
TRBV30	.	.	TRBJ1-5	CAGGDSWGQPQHF	TGTGCCGGGGGGGACTCCTGGGGGCAGCCCCAGCATTTT
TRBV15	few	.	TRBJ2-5	CATSRNPGAETQYF	TGTGCCACCAGCAGAAATCCGGGGGCTGAGACCCAGTACTTC
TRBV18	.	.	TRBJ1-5	CASSPLEWDNQPQHF	TGTGCCAGCTCACCACTGGAGTGGGACAATCAGCCCCAGCATTTT
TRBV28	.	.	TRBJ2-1	CASSLTYNEQFF	TGTGCCAGCAGTTTGACGTACAATGAGCAGTTCTTC